This T cell receptor beta chain was observed in a study of cytomegalovirus exposure and HLA in healthy donors. Regarding the study as a whole: The listing of 150 to 200 TCR beta chains classed them as cytomegalovirus-associated. Across HLA loci, a later analysis found differing TCR association rates, with DRB1 most and HLA-C fewest.

The V and J ends lost 3 bases and 8 bases, in that order; junction bases with no gene match: 11. CDR1 and CDR2 from the germline V gene are GTSNPN and SVGIG (reference sequence). There are 14 residues in the CDR3. As regards this clone: Antigen: not known.

Vbeta (60) and Jbeta (13) primers were used in the PCR. Profiled with immunoSEQ multiplex PCR; TCRdb holds only in-frame clones, not every one. Here the sample spans around 130,000 clones, over 75% being singletons. The genes are TRBV30 and TRBJ1-2, with 8 bases identical to TRBD1. The sequence was obtained from a woman aged 40 to 50 in good health and CMV-seropositive. Sequencing input: PBMCs. The CDR3 reads CAWSWTGRLGGYTF. The CDR3 DNA is TGTGCCTGGAGCTGGACAGGGCGGTTGGGGGGCTACACCTTC.